This passage covers 7 T cell receptor beta chains from one sample sequenced in a study of blood T cell repertoires in COVID-19. TCRdb's copy holds only in-frame clones and misses some; the assay was immunoSEQ multiplex PCR. The data show around 200,000 clones, with about 88% seen just once and 7% held by the top ten. Sequencing input: peripheral blood. All receptors derive from an elderly woman in a cohort sampled during active or convalescent COVID-19.

The V and J genes are TRBV5-1 and TRBJ2-5, with TRBD1 identical over 8 bases. The V segment lost 6 bases and the J segment 4 bases; nucleotides outside the gene matches: 11. CDR1 and CDR2 (germline): SGHRS, YFSETQ. This CDR3 comprises 15 residues. The CDR3 region is CASTPGAGGAETQYF. The CDR3 DNA sequence: TGCGCCAGCACGCCCGGGGCAGGGGGCGCAGAGACCCAGTACTTC.

This clone was seen a handful of times. V is TRBV27 and J is TRBJ1-4; TRBD1 is a possible D gene (5 bases). Trimming removed 10 bases at V and 6 bases at J, with 12 bases between. The CDR3 consists of 12 residues. Germline V gene sequence: CDR1 MNHEY, CDR2 SMNVEV (reference sequence). CDR3 sequence: CAKAGPDEKLFF. The CDR3 DNA reads as TGTGCCAAAGCGGGGCCGGATGAAAAACTGTTTTTT.

This clone was picked up one time. J is TRBJ2-3 and V is TRBV6-5, with 7 bases fitting TRBD1. From germline, CDR1 is MNHEY and CDR2 SVGAGI. The length of the CDR3 is 14 residues. J was trimmed by 6 bases and V by 6 bases; bases with no gene match: 9. CDR3 amino acids: CASRTGQLGDTQYF. DNA for the CDR3: TGTGCCAGCAGGACGGGACAGTTAGGGGATACGCAGTATTTT.

This clone was found a few times. The chain links TRBV11-2 to TRBJ1-6, with no clear D. Between the trimmed V and J ends, which lost 3 bases and 1 base, there was a span of 7 bases. Per the germline V gene, CDR1 is SGHAT and CDR2 is FQNNGV. The CDR3 runs to 15 residues. In nucleotides, the CDR3 is TGTGCCAGCAGCTTGGAGGATTCCTATAATTCACCCCTCCACTTT. Protein product: CASSLEDSYNSPLHF. Supplemented by reference TRBV11-2 and TRBJ1-6, the full variable domain reads EAGVAQSPRYKIIEKRQSVAFWCNPISGHATLYWYQQILGQGPKLLIQFQNNGVVDDSQLPKDRFSAERLKGVDSTLKIQPAKLEDSAVYLCASSLEDSYNSPLHFGNGTRLTVT.

The chain carries TRBV9 and TRBJ1-3, with D uncertain. The germline V gene has CDR1 SGDLS and CDR2 YYNGEE. V was clipped by 0 bases and J by 1 base, with 8 bases between them. The CDR3 length is 15 residues. The CDR3 loop reads CASSVGAQSGNTIYF. The CDR3 DNA reads TGTGCCAGCAGCGTAGGGGCACAATCTGGAAACACCATATATTTT.

This chain links TRBV4-3 with TRBJ1-5; D gene ambiguous. Trimming cost V 4 bases and J 7 bases, with 17 bases left between them. The CDR3 is 15 amino acids. The germline CDR1 and CDR2 sequences are LGHNA and YSLEER. The CDR3 here is CASSPSGEIWQPQHF. The CDR3 region has the DNA TGCGCCAGCAGCCCGTCCGGAGAGATTTGGCAGCCCCAGCATTTT.

The chain employs TRBV7-6 and TRBJ2-5; TRBD1 aligns across 10 bases. After removal of 4 bases from V and 3 bases from J, the junction contained 5 bases not matched to a gene. The CDR3 has 15 residues. Germline CDR1 SGHVS, CDR2 FNYEAQ. The CDR3 DNA follows: TGTGCCAGCAGCTCTATAGGACAGGGGGAAGAGACCCAGTACTTC. Its translation is CASSSIGQGEETQYF. The entire variable domain, with the rest obtained from reference TRBV7-6 and TRBJ2-5, is as follows: GAGVSQSPRYKVTKRGQDVALRCDPISGHVSLYWYRQALGQGPEFLTYFNYEAQQDKSGLPNDRFSAERPEGSISTLTIQRTEQRDSAMYRCASSSIGQGEETQYFGPGTRLLVL.